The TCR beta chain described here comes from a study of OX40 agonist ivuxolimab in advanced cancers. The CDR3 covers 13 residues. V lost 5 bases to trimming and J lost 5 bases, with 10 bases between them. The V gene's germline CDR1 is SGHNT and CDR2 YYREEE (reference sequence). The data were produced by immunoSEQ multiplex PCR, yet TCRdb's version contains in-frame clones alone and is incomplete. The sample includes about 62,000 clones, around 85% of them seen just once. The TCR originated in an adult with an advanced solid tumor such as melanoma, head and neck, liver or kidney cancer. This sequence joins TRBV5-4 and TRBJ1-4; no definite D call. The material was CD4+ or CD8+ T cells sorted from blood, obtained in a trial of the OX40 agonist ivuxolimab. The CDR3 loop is CASSRAENEKLFF. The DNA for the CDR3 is TGTGCCAGCAGTCGGGCCGAAAATGAAAAACTGTTTTTT.